This T cell receptor (beta chain) was observed in a study of blood T cell repertoires in COVID-19. Turning to the study itself: Both acute and convalescent COVID-19 samples were obtained from the United States, Italy and Spain. The cDNA or gDNA used as material had been derived from T cells, B-cell-depleted T cells, or PBMCs.

Germline loops: CDR1 LGHNA, CDR2 YNFKEQ. Trimming took 1 base from V and 5 from J; bases not matched to a gene: 9. CDR3 length: 17 residues. Original data processing: Amplification of reference gene primers provided the estimated nucleated cell counts. The protocol was immunoSEQ multiplex PCR, while the TCRdb copy is restricted to in-frame clones and leaves out a portion. That table furnishes V, J and clone size, whereas the DNA furnished D and trimming. The sample holds hundreds of thousands of clones, approximately 82% seen once. The rearrangement uses TRBV4-2 and TRBJ2-5; TRBD2 agrees at 11 bases. The sequencing sample was made of peripheral blood. The TCR comes from a woman aged 80 or older with active or convalescent COVID-19. CDR3: CASSQGTSGLLRETQYF. CDR3 sequence (DNA): TGTGCCAGCAGCCAAGGGACTAGCGGGTTATTACGGGAGACCCAGTACTTC.